The 17 T cell receptor beta chains below were found in one sample sequenced in a study of T cell responses to AZD1222 COVID-19 vaccine. Clones were read by immunoSEQ multiplex PCR, and TCRdb kept only the in-frame ones, dropping some. The sample has 65,000 to 95,000 clones, roughly 88% seen once; the top ten hold about 10%. The sequencing here drew on peripheral blood, taken 28 days after the second AZD1222 dose. The receptors here all came from an adult who received the AZD1222 COVID-19 vaccine.

The chain recombines TRBV2 with TRBJ2-5; 12 bases map to TRBD2. Unmatched junction bases numbered 9, after V lost 0 bases and J lost 7 bases. CDR3 length equals 17 residues. The V gene's germline CDR1 is SNHLY and CDR2 FYNNEI. The DNA for the CDR3 is TGTGCCAGCAGTGAAGCGCTAGCGGGGGGGCCGGTGAGGACCCAGTACTTC. This sequence encodes CASSEALAGGPVRTQYF.

This rearrangement joins TRBV5-4 to TRBJ1-2; possibly TRBD1 for D (5 bases). V lost 0 bases and J lost 5, with 11 bases in between. This CDR3 is 14 amino acids long. CDR1 SGHNT and CDR2 YYREEE come from the germline V gene (reference sequence). The DNA for the CDR3 is TGTGCCAGCAGCTTGGTTGGGGCGGGGTATGGCTACACCTTC. Translation: CASSLVGAGYGYTF.

The gene calls are TRBV21-1 and TRBJ2-6; the table's TRBD1 call for D was not verified on the DNA. TRBV21-1 is marked as a pseudogene. CDR3 length: 19 residues. The CDR3 is CASSLSSGTGGSGANVLTF. DNA of the CDR3: TGTGCCAGCAGCTTGTCCTCCGGGACAGGGGGATCTGGGGCCAACGTCCTGACTTTC.

This clone was picked up a small number of times. The sample carries other DNA sequences with the same CDR3. The genes are TRBV6-5 and TRBJ1-4; D call uncertain. The CDR3 loop spans 13 amino acids. With 8 bases removed from V and 5 bases from J, the gap between germline ends came to 12 bases. Germline CDR1 is MNHEY and CDR2 is SVGAGI. The CDR3 DNA is TGTGCCAGCGACAACAGATTGAATGAAAAACTGTTTTTT. It yields the protein CASDNRLNEKLFF.

The rearrangement joins TRBV6-5 to TRBJ2-2, with 7 bases that match TRBD1. Per germline, CDR1 MNHEY and CDR2 SVGAGI. Trimming took 6 bases from V and 2 from J; bases not matched to a gene: 3. CDR3 length: 14 residues. The CDR3: CASRRDRNTGELFF. In nucleotides, the CDR3 is TGTGCCAGCAGGAGGGACAGAAACACCGGGGAGCTGTTTTTT.

The chain links TRBV5-1 to TRBJ2-3, with 8 bases aligning to TRBD2. The CDR3 extends over 15 amino acids. Germline CDR1 and CDR2: SGHRS and YFSETQ. With 3 bases clipped from V and 1 base from J, the junction kept 4 bases outside the gene matches. The CDR3 loop is CASSSKAGGTDTQYF. CDR3 coding DNA: TGCGCCAGCAGCTCCAAAGCGGGGGGCACAGATACGCAGTATTTT.

The CDR3 region is CASSNGLAGDTQYF. In nucleotides, the CDR3 is TGTGCCAGCAGCAACGGACTAGCGGGGGATACGCAGTATTTT. The chain has TRBV9 and TRBJ2-3; 12 bases line up with TRBD2. This CDR3 has 14 residues. Trimming took 4 bases from V and 6 from J; bases not matched to a gene: 3. The germline V gene has CDR1 SGDLS and CDR2 YYNGEE.

This clone appeared a few times. V is TRBV25-1 and J is TRBJ2-1, with 7 bases matching TRBD1. Germline CDR1 reads MGHDK; CDR2 reads SYGVNS. The CDR3 covers 14 residues. The ends lost 5 bases at V and 5 bases at J; junction bases unmatched: 6. As DNA, the CDR3 is TGTGCCAGCAGTTCTAGGGGACAGCACAATGAGCAGTTCTTC. This encodes CASSSRGQHNEQFF.

The count of this clone is one. The chain employs TRBV4-2 and TRBJ2-5; TRBD2 might be the D (6 bases). V lost 0 bases and J lost 3, with 8 bases in between. This CDR3 contains 14 residues. From germline, CDR1 is LGHNA and CDR2 YNFKEQ. Here the CDR3 reads CASSQDWGEETQYF. CDR3 bases: TGTGCCAGCAGCCAAGATTGGGGGGAAGAGACCCAGTACTTC.

The chain recombines TRBV27 with TRBJ2-1; TRBD1 matches 7 bases. This CDR3 comprises 14 residues. Germline CDR1 is MNHEY and CDR2 is SMNVEV (reference sequence). Trimming cost V 5 bases and J 6 bases; bases outside gene matches: 7. The CDR3 protein is CASSRTGPINEQFF. The CDR3 DNA reads as TGTGCCAGCAGTAGGACAGGCCCAATCAATGAGCAGTTCTTC.

The chain uses TRBV7-8 and TRBJ1-1, with unresolved D. CDR1 and CDR2 (germline): SGHVS, FQNEAQ. This CDR3 region has 14 residues. Trimming pared 2 bases from V and 2 bases from J, leaving 9 bases between. CDR3 sequence: CASSLISQNTEAFF. CDR3 in DNA: TGTGCCAGCAGCTTAATTTCGCAAAACACTGAAGCTTTCTTT.

The V call is TRBV5-1, the J call TRBJ1-5; D gene unclear. This CDR3 has 14 residues. Trimming left V 0 bases short and J 7 bases short, with 11 bases between. Germline assignment: CDR1 SGHRS and CDR2 YFSETQ. The CDR3 is CASSLGSGSQPQHF. In DNA form, the CDR3 reads TGCGCCAGCAGCTTGGGGTCGGGGTCCCAGCCCCAGCATTTT.

V and J are TRBV10-2 and TRBJ1-2, with D perhaps matching TRBD1 (5 bases). Germline V gene data show CDR1 as WSHSY and CDR2 as SAAADI. CDR3 length: 14 amino acids. V lost 5 bases, J lost 5 bases, and 15 bases lay in between. CDR3 region: CASSSRDFQYGYTF. The DNA for the CDR3 is TGCGCCAGCAGTTCACGGGACTTTCAATATGGCTACACCTTC.

The chain is built from TRBV19 and TRBJ1-4; no reliable D call. This CDR3 region has 14 residues. V was clipped by 6 bases and J by 0 bases, with 8 bases between them. Germline assignment: CDR1 LNHDA and CDR2 SQIVND (reference sequence). CDR3 loop: CASSHSTTNEKLFF. CDR3 sequence (DNA): TGTGCCAGTAGCCACAGTACAACTAATGAAAAACTGTTTTTT.

The V gene is TRBV29-1, the J gene TRBJ2-2; 10 positions agree with TRBD2. V lost 6 bases, J lost 7 bases, and 5 bases stayed unmatched. In germline, CDR1 is SQVTM, CDR2 ANQGSEA. The CDR3 extends over 13 amino acids. CDR3 loop: CSVTPSGGGELFF. In nucleotides, the CDR3 is TGCAGCGTGACTCCTAGCGGGGGCGGGGAGCTGTTTTTT.

The chain is built from TRBV3-1 (or the pseudogene TRBV3-2) and TRBJ1-1, with unresolved D. Trimming cost V 0 bases and J 1 base, with 6 bases left between them. The CDR3 spans 14 residues. Germline V lookup: CDR1 LGHDT, CDR2 YNNKEL (reference sequence). CDR3 DNA sequence: TGTGCCAGCAGCCAAGATGCGTGGAACACTGAAGCTTTCTTT. Its translation is CASSQDAWNTEAFF.

This clone was detected a few times. V gene TRBV19 combines with J gene TRBJ1-2, with D perhaps TRBD1 (5 bases). Germline V gives CDR1 LNHDA, CDR2 SQIVND (reference sequence). The CDR3 contains 13 residues. V was cut by 3 bases and J by 8 bases, with 13 bases left in between. The DNA of the CDR3 is TGTGCCAGTAGTATGATTGTAGGGGAAGGCTACACCTTC. Its protein product is CASSMIVGEGYTF.